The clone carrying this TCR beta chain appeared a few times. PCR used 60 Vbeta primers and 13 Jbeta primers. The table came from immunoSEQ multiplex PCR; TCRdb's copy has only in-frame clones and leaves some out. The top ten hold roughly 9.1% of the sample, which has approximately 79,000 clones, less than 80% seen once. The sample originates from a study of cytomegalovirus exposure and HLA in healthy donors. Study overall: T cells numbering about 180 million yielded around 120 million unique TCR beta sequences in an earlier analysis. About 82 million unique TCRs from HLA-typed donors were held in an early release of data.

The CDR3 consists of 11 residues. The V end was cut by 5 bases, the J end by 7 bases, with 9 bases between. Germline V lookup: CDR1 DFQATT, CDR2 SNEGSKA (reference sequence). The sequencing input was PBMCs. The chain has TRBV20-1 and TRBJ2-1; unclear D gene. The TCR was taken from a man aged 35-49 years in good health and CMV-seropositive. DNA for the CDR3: TGCAGTGCTCCTTTTTATAATGAGCAGTTCTTC. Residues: CSAPFYNEQFF.